The 5 T cell receptor beta chains given below trace back to one sample, sequenced in a study of shared T cell receptors in the human thymus. TCRdb's table, derived via immunoSEQ multiplex PCR, lists solely in-frame clones and lacks some. The table shows 650,000 to 950,000 clones, with approximately 85% occurring only once. This sample also appeared in a second study, on human thymus T cells.

Sequenced sample: thymocytes. Receptors originate from a girl under three years old with a congenital heart defect.

This chain uses TRBV5-4 with TRBJ1-1; 7 nucleotides align to TRBD1. This CDR3 comprises 15 residues. Looked up from germline, CDR1 is SGHNT and CDR2 is YYREEE (reference sequence). V lost 0 bases to trimming and J lost 1 base; unmatched junction nucleotides: 3. This CDR3 is CASSLEGAQNTEAFF. The CDR3 bases are TGTGCCAGCAGCTTGGAGGGGGCCCAGAACACTGAAGCTTTCTTT.

V usage is TRBV5-5 and J usage is TRBJ2-7; D possibly corresponds to TRBD1 (5 bases). Germline CDR1 and CDR2: SGHKS and YYEKEE (reference sequence). CDR3 size: 13 residues. V was pared by 3 bases and J by 3 bases, with 10 bases between. The CDR3 loop reads CASSYGRGYEQYF. The CDR3 DNA reads TGTGCCAGCAGCTATGGAAGGGGCTACGAGCAGTACTTC.

This chain links TRBV5-4 with TRBJ1-1; D uncertain. The germline gives CDR1 SGHNT, CDR2 YYREEE (reference sequence). The V end lost 2 bases, the J end lost 0 bases, and 17 bases lay between the germline ends. The CDR3 runs 17 residues. The CDR3 loop is CASSFEKQIVLNTEAFF. The CDR3 nucleotides read TGTGCCAGCAGCTTCGAAAAACAGATCGTACTGAACACTGAAGCTTTCTTT.

The J gene is TRBJ1-1, the V gene TRBV28; tentatively, D is TRBD1 (5 bases). This CDR3 contains 18 residues. Trimming pared 3 bases from V and 0 bases from J, leaving 20 bases between. CDR1 MDHEN and CDR2 SYDVKM come from the germline V gene. The CDR3 sequence: CASSLGPVYFLMNTEAFF. CDR3 DNA: TGTGCCAGCAGTTTGGGGCCGGTCTATTTTCTCATGAACACTGAAGCTTTCTTT.

V is TRBV27 and J is TRBJ1-2; 9 bases map to TRBD1. This CDR3 is 16 amino acids long. Germline-derived CDR1 and CDR2 are MNHEY and SMNVEV (reference sequence). V lost 2 bases and J lost 6; bases outside the gene matches: 10. Written as DNA, the CDR3 is TGTGCCAGCAGTTTAATCCCGGGACAGGGAGACCATGGCTACACCTTC. Protein sequence: CASSLIPGQGDHGYTF.